Here is one T cell receptor (beta chain) with its context. Antigen: not known. A deep-level run was used for the assay. Produced via immunoSEQ multiplex PCR; TCRdb's table is partial and in-frame only. The sample has about 2.3 million clones; 85% to 95% are singletons. The CDR3 contains 19 residues. Per the germline V gene, CDR1 is MNHEY and CDR2 is SMNVEV (reference sequence). V dropped 3 bases and J dropped 4; count of bases not matched to a gene: 17. The sample is drawn from a study of shared clonotypes between healthy human individuals. Study-level findings and limits: Sharing across four donors was seen in 4.5% to 6.5% of naive CD4 clonotypes. Sequencing depth was expected to influence donor clonotype sharing.

The sample was naive CD4+ T cells from PBMCs. Specified subset: CD45RA+ positively selected. The chain links TRBV27 to TRBJ1-2; 10 bases align to TRBD1. The sequence came from a man aged 18 to 30 in good health. Some clones in this sample may be carry-over from other donors' samples. The CDR3 DNA follows: TGTGCCAGCAGTTTTGGCGCCGGGACAGGGGTCCCATTATTCTATGGCTACACCTTC. Its translation: CASSFGAGTGVPLFYGYTF.